A single sample is the source of the 18 T cell receptor beta chains below, sequenced in a study of response to subunit inactivated influenza vaccine. TCRdb processed the RT-PCR reads anew with MiXCR; each CDR3 protein has one entry. Seen here are around 710,000 distinct CDR3 sequences, about 15% observed once, and the top ten hold less than 7%. Here the sequenced sample was PBMCs from blood, taken roughly 2 weeks before vaccination. The receptors come from a middle-aged man who received an inactivated influenza vaccine.

The chain has TRBV7-2 and TRBJ1-1; D may be TRBD1 (6 bases). The CDR3 consists of 15 residues. V was pared by 0 bases and J by 4 bases, with 12 bases between. CDR1 is SGHTA, CDR2 FQGNSA, per germline. CDR3 region: CASSLAHRARTEAFF. The CDR3 region has the DNA TGTGCCAGCAGCTTAGCGCACAGGGCGCGCACTGAAGCTTTCTTT.

This clonotype was observed many times. This sequence joins TRBV2 and TRBJ2-2, with 9 bases that match TRBD2. Trimming removed 7 bases from V and 1 base from J; junction bases left unmatched: 1. CDR3 size: 14 residues. Looked up from germline, CDR1 is SNHLY and CDR2 is FYNNEI. CDR3 protein: CASKAGGNTGELFF. For the CDR3, the DNA is TGTGCCAGCAAAGCGGGGGGGAACACCGGGGAGCTGTTTTTT.

A few counts support this clonotype. V is TRBV5-1 and J is TRBJ1-4; 9 bases align to TRBD1. The V gene end was trimmed by 1 base and the J gene end by 7 bases; junction bases not matched to a gene: 5. Germline V gene lookup returns CDR1 SGHRS and CDR2 YFSETQ. The CDR3 has 15 residues. The CDR3 region is CASSLWGQGGEKLFF. The CDR3 bases are TGCGCCAGCAGCTTGTGGGGACAGGGCGGTGAAAAACTGTTTTTT.

This rearrangement joins TRBV6-1 to TRBJ1-6; D might be TRBD1 (6 bases). This CDR3 comprises 14 residues. Trimming took 5 bases from V and 4 from J, leaving 9 bases between them. Germline V CDR1 and CDR2: MNHNS, SASEGT. Written as DNA, the CDR3 is TGTGCCAGCAGTCAACAGGGTTATAATTCACCCCTCCACTTT. This sequence encodes CASSQQGYNSPLHF.

The V gene is TRBV4-1, the J gene TRBJ1-5, with 7 nucleotides matching TRBD1. The trim removed 1 base at V and 1 base at J, leaving 4 bases unmatched. Germline values: CDR1 MGHRA, CDR2 YSYEKL. CDR3 length: 16 amino acids. The CDR3 loop is CASSQGVRGSNQPQHF. DNA of the CDR3: TGCGCCAGCAGCCAAGGAGTCAGGGGGAGCAATCAGCCCCAGCATTTT.

This clonotype was detected a few times. The genes are TRBV4-2 and TRBJ2-1; D is possibly TRBD1 (5 bases). The V end was cut by 4 bases, the J end by 8 bases, with 12 bases between. The CDR3 contains 13 residues. From germline, CDR1 is LGHNA and CDR2 YNFKEQ. CDR3 sequence: CASSRRQSDEQFF. The CDR3 nucleotides are TGTGCCAGCAGCCGACGACAGTCGGATGAGCAGTTCTTC.

The V call is TRBV20-1, the J call TRBJ2-1; weak D call: TRBD2 (5 bases). There are 16 residues in the CDR3. With 0 bases removed from V and 4 bases from J, the gap between germline ends came to 16 bases. Germline V CDR1 and CDR2: DFQATT, SNEGSKA (reference sequence). The CDR3 nucleotides read TGCAGTGCTAGAGAGGTCGGGGTTGGTCGATACAATGAGCAGTTCTTC. Its protein product is CSAREVGVGRYNEQFF.

This clonotype was observed once. The rearrangement uses TRBV7-9 and TRBJ2-7, with a possible D match to TRBD2 (5 bases). The CDR3 covers 14 residues. Trimming removed 7 bases from V and 2 bases from J, with 15 bases in between. Germline CDR1 reads SEHNR; CDR2 reads FQNEAQ (reference sequence). The CDR3 protein is CASTKLEQPYEQYF. CDR3 DNA sequence: TGTGCCAGCACCAAACTAGAACAACCCTACGAGCAGTACTTC.

A few counts support this clonotype. V usage is TRBV12-3 or TRBV12-4 and J usage is TRBJ1-5; D remains ambiguous. Trimming removed 5 bases from V and 7 bases from J, with 12 bases in between. The CDR3 is 13 amino acids. The CDR3 spells CASSPGGIQPQHF. The CDR3 DNA is TGTGCCAGCAGTCCCGGCGGGATACAGCCCCAGCATTTT.

J is TRBJ2-3 and V is TRBV12-3 or TRBV12-4; 10 nucleotides agree with TRBD2. The CDR3 length is 17 residues. Unmatched junction bases numbered 9, after V lost 5 bases and J lost 1 base. CDR3 in DNA: TGTGCCAGCAGTCTTAGAAGCGGGACTAGCGGCACAGATACGCAGTATTTT. Protein sequence: CASSLRSGTSGTDTQYF.

The rearrangement joins TRBV4-1 to TRBJ2-5; D remains unclear. CDR3 length equals 16 residues. CDR1 MGHRA and CDR2 YSYEKL come from the germline V gene. The germline V and J ends were trimmed by 2 bases and 1 base, with 14 bases remaining between them. The CDR3 nucleotides are TGCGCCAGCAGCCAACCAAACGGTGGGTCCCAAGAGACCCAGTACTTC. Translating it yields CASSQPNGGSQETQYF.

The sample holds a few counts of this clonotype. V usage is TRBV7-2 and J usage is TRBJ2-7; maybe TRBD1 (6 bases). The CDR3 runs to 13 residues. Germline V lookup: CDR1 SGHTA, CDR2 FQGNSA. Trimming left V 5 bases short and J 3 bases short, with 11 bases between. This chain's CDR3 is CASSPGTRYEQYF. CDR3 sequence (DNA): TGTGCCAGCAGCCCGGGGACACGCTACGAGCAGTACTTC.

This clonotype came up a few times. The V call is TRBV10-3, the J call TRBJ1-1; TRBD1 might be the D (5 bases). CDR3 size: 15 residues. The V end lost 1 base, the J end lost 1 base, and 10 bases lay between the germline ends. In germline, CDR1 is ENHRY, CDR2 SYGVKD. DNA of the CDR3: TGTGCCATCAGTGAGTATGGGACGGCGAACACTGAAGCTTTCTTT. Translating gives CAISEYGTANTEAFF.

Here the CDR3 reads CASSEAVVSYNEQFF. In nucleotides, the CDR3 is TGTGCCAGCAGTGAAGCAGTGGTCTCCTACAATGAGCAGTTCTTC. J is TRBJ2-1 and V is TRBV6-1; D remains ambiguous. Germline assignment: CDR1 MNHNS and CDR2 SASEGT. The CDR3 loop spans 15 amino acids. Trimming removed 0 bases from V and 0 bases from J, with 6 bases in between.

About this clonotype: A much larger clone sits a single nucleotide away, making a read error possible. The chain joins TRBV28 to TRBJ2-1; D perhaps matches TRBD2 (6 bases). The length of the CDR3 is 14 residues. Trimming shortened V by 3 bases and J by 10 bases, and 16 bases separated the two germline ends. The V gene's germline CDR1 is MDHEN and CDR2 SYDVKM. Here the CDR3 DNA reads TGTGCCAGCAGTTTCTGGAAGCGGGCTGGAGAGCAGTTCTTC. Residues: CASSFWKRAGEQFF.

The J gene is TRBJ2-1, the V gene TRBV7-2; TRBD2 agrees at 8 bases. Germline assignment: CDR1 SGHTA and CDR2 FQGNSA. The CDR3 is made up of 15 amino acids. V dropped 1 base and J dropped 10; count of bases not matched to a gene: 9. The CDR3 sequence: CASSLVGGGYREQFF. Here the CDR3 DNA reads TGTGCCAGCAGCTTAGTCGGGGGGGGCTATCGGGAGCAGTTCTTC.

This clonotype appeared many times. The chain recombines TRBV5-1 with TRBJ2-2; 10 positions agree with TRBD1. J was trimmed by 5 bases and V by 4 bases; bases with no gene match: 5. The CDR3 runs to 15 residues. Germline V CDR1 and CDR2: SGHRS, YFSETQ. As DNA, the CDR3 is TGCGCCAGCAGCCCCTGGGACAGGGGAACCGGGGAGCTGTTTTTT. Translated: CASSPWDRGTGELFF.

The J gene is TRBJ2-1, the V gene TRBV12-3 or TRBV12-4, with TRBD2 matching 9 bases. The CDR3 length is 19 residues. Losses at the gene ends were 7 bases for V and 7 bases for J; bases not matched to a gene: 23. The CDR3 spells CASIADRTWGAGGYNEQFF. CDR3 nucleotides: TGTGCCAGCATCGCGGACAGGACCTGGGGGGCGGGAGGGTATAATGAGCAGTTCTTC.